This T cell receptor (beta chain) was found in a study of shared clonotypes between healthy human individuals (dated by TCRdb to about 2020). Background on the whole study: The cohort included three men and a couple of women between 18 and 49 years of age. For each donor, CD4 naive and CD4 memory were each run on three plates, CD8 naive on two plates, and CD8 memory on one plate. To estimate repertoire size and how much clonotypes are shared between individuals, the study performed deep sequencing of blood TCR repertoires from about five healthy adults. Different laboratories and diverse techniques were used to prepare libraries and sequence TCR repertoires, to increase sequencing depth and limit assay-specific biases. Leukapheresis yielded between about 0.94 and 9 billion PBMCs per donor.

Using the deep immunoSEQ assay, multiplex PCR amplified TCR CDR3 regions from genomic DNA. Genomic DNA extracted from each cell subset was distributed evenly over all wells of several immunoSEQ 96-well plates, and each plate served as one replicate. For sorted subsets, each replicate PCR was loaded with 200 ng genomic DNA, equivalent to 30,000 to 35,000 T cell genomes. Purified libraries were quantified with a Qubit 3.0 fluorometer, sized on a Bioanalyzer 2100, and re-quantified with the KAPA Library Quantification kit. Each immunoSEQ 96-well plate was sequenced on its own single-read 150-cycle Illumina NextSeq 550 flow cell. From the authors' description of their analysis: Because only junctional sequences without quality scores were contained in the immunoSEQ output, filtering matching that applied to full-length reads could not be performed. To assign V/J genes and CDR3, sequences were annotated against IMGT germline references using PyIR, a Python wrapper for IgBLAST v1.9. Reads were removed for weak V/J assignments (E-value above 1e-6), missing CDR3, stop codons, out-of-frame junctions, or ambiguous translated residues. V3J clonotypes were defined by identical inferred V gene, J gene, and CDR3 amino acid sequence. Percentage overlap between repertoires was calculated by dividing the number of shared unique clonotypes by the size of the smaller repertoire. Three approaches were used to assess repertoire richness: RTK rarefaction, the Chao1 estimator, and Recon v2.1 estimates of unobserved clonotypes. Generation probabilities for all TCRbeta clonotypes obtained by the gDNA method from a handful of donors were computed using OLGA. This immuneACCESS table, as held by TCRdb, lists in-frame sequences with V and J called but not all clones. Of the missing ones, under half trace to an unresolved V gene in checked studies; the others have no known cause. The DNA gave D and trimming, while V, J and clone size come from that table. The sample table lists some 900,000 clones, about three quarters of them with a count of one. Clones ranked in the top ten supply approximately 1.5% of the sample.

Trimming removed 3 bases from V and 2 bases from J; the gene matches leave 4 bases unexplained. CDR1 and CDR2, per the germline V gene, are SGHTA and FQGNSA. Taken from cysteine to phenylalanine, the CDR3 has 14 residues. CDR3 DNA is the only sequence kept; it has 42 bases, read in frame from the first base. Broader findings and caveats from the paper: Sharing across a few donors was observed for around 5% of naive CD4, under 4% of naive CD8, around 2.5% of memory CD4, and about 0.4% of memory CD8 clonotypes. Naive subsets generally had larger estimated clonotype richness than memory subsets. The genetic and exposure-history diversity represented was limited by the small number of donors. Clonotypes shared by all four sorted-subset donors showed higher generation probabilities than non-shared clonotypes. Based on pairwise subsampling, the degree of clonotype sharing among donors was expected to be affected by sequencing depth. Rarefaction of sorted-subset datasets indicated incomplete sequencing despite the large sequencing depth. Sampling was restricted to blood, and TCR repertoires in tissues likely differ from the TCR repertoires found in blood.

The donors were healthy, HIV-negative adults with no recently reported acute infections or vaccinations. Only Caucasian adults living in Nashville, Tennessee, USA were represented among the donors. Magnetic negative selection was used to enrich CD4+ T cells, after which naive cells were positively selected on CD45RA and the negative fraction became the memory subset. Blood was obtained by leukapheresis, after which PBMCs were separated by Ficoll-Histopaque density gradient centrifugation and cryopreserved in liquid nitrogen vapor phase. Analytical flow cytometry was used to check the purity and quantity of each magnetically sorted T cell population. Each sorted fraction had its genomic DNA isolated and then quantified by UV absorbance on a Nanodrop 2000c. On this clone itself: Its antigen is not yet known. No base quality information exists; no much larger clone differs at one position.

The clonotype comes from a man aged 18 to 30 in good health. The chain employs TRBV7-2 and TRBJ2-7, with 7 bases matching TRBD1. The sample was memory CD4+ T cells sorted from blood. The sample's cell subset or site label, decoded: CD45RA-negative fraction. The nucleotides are TGTGCCAGCAGCTTCGAACAGGGGCCCTACGAGCAGTACTTC. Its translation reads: CASSFEQGPYEQYF.